One sample yielded the 2 T cell receptor beta chains listed below, sequenced in a study of T cell responses to AZD1222 COVID-19 vaccine. Using immunoSEQ multiplex PCR, the repertoire was profiled, and TCRdb retains in-frame clones only, with some absent. The table has more than 70,000 clones, over 75% seen once; the top ten hold around 17%. The sequenced sample was peripheral blood, obtained on day 0 of AZD1222 vaccination. The receptors were gathered from an adult in good health.

The chain uses TRBV5-5 and TRBJ2-5, with TRBD1 matching over 7 bases. The CDR3 length is 15 residues. In germline, CDR1 is SGHKS, CDR2 YYEKEE (reference sequence). Losses at the gene ends were 1 base for V and 0 bases for J; bases not matched to a gene: 3. CDR3 residues: CASSLNRGNQETQYF. In DNA, the CDR3 is TGTGCCAGCAGCTTGAACAGGGGAAACCAAGAGACCCAGTACTTC. Full variable domain (outside the CDR3, taken from reference TRBV5-5 and TRBJ2-5): DAGVTQSPTHLIKTRGQQVTLRCSPISGHKSVSWYQQVLGQGPQFIFQYYEKEERGRGNFPDRFSARQFPNYSSELNVNALLLGDSALYLCASSLNRGNQETQYFGPGTRLLVL.

This chain joins TRBV6-5 and TRBJ2-3; 9 positions agree with TRBD2. Germline loops: CDR1 MNHEY, CDR2 SVGAGI. This CDR3 has 15 residues. Losses at the gene ends were 4 bases for V and 3 bases for J; bases not matched to a gene: 5. CDR3 DNA sequence: TGTGCCAGCAGTTGGGGGACTAGCAGAACAGATACGCAGTATTTT. This codes for CASSWGTSRTDTQYF.